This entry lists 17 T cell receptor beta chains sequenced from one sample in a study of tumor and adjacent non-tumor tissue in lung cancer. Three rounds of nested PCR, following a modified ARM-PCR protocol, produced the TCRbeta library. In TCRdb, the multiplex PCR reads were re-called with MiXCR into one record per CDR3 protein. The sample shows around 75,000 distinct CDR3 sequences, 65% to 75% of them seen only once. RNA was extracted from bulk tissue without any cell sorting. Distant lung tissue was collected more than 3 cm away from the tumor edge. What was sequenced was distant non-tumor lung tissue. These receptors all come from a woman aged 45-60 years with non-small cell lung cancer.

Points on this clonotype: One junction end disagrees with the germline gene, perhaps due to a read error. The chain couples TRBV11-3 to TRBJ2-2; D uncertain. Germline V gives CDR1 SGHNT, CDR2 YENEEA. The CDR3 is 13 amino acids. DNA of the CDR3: TGTGACAGCAGCTTGCATGACGCCGGGGAGCTGTTTTTT. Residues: CDSSLHDAGELFF. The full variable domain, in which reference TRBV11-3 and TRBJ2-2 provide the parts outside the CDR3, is EAGVVQSPRYKIIEKKQPVAFWCNPISGHNTLYWYLQNLGQGPELLIRYENEEAVDDSQLPKDRFSAERLKGVDSTLKIQPAELGDSAVYLCDSSLHDAGELFFGEGSRLTVL.

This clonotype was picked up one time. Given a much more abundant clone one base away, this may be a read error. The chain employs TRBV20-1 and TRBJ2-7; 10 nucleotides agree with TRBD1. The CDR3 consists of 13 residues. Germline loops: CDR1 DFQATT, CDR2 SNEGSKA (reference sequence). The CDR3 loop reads CSASADRGYERYF. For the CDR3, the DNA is TGCAGTGCTAGTGCGGACAGGGGGTACGAGCGGTACTTC.

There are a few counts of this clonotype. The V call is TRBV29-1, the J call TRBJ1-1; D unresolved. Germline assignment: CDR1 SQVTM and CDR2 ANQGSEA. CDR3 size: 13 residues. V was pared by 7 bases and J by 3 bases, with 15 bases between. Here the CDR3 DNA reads TGCAGCGCCAAGCCGGAGGGCGACACTGAAGCTTTCTTT. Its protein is CSAKPEGDTEAFF. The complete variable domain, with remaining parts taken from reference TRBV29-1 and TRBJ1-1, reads SAVISQKPSRDICQRGTSLTIQCQVDSQVTMMFWYRQQPGQSLTLIATANQGSEATYESGFVIDKFPISRPNLTFSTLTVSNMSPEDSSIYLCSAKPEGDTEAFFGQGTRLTVV.

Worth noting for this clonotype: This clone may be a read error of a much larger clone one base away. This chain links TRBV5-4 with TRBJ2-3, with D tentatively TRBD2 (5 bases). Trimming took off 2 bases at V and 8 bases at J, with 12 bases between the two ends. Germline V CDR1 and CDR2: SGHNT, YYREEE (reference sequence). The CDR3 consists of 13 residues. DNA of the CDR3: TGTGCCAGCAGCTTAGGGATAAGCGGTACGCAGTATTTT. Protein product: CASSLGISGTQYF.

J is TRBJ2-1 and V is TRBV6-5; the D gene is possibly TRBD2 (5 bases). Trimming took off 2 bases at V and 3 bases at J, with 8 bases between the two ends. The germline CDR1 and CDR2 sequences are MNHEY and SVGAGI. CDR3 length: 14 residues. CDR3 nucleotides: TGTGCCAGCAGTTACACTAGGGTCTACAATGAGCAGTTCTTC. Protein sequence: CASSYTRVYNEQFF.

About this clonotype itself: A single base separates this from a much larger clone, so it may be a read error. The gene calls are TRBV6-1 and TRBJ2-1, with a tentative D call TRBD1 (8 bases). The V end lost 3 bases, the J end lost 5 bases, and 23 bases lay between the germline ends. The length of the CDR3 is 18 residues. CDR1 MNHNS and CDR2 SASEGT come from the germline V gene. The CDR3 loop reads CASSDKQGGLRGDNEQFF. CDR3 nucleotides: TGTGCCAGCAGTGATAAACAGGGGGGGCTACGAGGGGACAATGAGCAGTTCTTC.

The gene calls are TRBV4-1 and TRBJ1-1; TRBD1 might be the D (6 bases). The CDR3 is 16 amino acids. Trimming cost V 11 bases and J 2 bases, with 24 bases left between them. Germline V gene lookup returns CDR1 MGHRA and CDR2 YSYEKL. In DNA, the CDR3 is TGCGCCGACAGCCAAGATCGTTACAGGGCTAACACTGAAGCTTTCTTT. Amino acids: CADSQDRYRANTEAFF.

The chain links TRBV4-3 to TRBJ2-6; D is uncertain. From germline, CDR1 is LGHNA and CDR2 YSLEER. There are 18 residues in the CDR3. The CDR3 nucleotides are TGCCCCAACAGCCAAGAAAATGATGGGAACGCTGGGGCCAACGTCCTGACTTTC. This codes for CPNSQENDGNAGANVLTF.

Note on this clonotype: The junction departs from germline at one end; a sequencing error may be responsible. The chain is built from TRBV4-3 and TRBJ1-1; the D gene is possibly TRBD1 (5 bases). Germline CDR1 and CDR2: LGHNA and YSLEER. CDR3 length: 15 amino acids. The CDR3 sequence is CASSRVNGDRIEAFF. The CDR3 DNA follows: TGCGCCAGCAGCCGGGTGAACGGGGACCGGATCGAAGCTTTCTTC.

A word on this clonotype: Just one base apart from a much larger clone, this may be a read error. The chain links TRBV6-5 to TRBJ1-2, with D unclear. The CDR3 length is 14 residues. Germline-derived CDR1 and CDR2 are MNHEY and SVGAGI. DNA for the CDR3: TGTGCCAGCTGTTACTCCGGCACTAACTATGGCTACACCTTC. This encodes CASCYSGTNYGYTF.

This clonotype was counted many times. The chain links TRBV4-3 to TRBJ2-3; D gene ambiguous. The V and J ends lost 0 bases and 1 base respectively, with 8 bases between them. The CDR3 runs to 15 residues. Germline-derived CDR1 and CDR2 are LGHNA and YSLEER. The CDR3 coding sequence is TGCGCCAGCAGCCAAGAAAACTGGGGCACAGATACGCAGTATTTT. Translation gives CASSQENWGTDTQYF.

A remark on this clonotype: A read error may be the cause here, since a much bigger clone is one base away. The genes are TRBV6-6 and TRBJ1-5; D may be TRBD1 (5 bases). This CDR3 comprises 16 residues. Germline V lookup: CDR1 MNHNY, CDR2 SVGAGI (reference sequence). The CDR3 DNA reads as TGTGCCAGAAGTTACTCGCATCAGGGCTCGGCTCAGCCCCAGCATTTT. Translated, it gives CARSYSHQGSAQPQHF.

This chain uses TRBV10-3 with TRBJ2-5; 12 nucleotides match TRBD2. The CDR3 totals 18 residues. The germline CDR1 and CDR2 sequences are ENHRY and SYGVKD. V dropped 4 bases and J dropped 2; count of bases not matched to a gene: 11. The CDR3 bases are TGTGCCATCAGTGGAGAGGCCCCTGGACTAGCGGGACAAGAGACCCAGTACTTC. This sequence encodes CAISGEAPGLAGQETQYF.

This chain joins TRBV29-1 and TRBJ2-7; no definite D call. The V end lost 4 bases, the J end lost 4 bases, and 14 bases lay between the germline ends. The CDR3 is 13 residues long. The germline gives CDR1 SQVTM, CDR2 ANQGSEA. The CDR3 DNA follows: TGCAGCGTTGGGGGATACGGGTCTTACGAGCAGTACTTC. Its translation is CSVGGYGSYEQYF.

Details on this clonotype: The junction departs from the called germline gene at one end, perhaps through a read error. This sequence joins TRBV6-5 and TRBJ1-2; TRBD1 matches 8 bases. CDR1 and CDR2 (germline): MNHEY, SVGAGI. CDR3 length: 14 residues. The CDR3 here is CASSHGTGNYGYTF. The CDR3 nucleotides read TGTGCTAGCAGCCACGGGACAGGCAACTATGGCTACACCTTC.

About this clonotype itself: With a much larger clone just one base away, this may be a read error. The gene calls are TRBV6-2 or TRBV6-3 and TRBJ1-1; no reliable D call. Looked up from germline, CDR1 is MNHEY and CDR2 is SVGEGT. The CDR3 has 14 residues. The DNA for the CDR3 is TGTGCCAGCAGTTACTCATCCGGGGATCCTGAAACTTTCTTT. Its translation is CASSYSSGDPETFF.

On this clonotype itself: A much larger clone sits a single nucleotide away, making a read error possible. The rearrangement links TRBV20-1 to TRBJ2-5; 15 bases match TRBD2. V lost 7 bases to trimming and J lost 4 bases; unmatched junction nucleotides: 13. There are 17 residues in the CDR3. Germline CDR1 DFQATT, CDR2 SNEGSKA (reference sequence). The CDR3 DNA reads TGCAGTGTTGAAGGACTAGCGGGAGGGCCAAAAGGAGAGACCCAGTACTTC. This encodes CSVEGLAGGPKGETQYF.